This T cell receptor (beta chain) was recorded in a study of blood T cell repertoires in COVID-19. Overall study: Sites in the United States, Italy and Spain provided acute and convalescent COVID-19 samples.

V shed 4 bases and J 2 bases; nucleotides not matched to a gene: 6. The CDR3 consists of 17 residues. Germline V gene lookup returns CDR1 SGDLS and CDR2 YYNGEE. Each participant's cohort was designated according to participant-reported clinical history. Donors of Cohort 3 who recovered were those that had two negative PCRs, clearance, or symptom resolution. Libraries were prepared by immunoSEQ multiplex PCR; TCRdb keeps only in-frame clonotypes and omits some of them. In the table there are under 300,000 clones, around nine tenths of which are singletons. The sample taken for sequencing was PBMCs or T cells enriched from blood (not recorded which). The chain carries TRBV9 and TRBJ2-6, with 10 nucleotides matching TRBD1. This receptor was taken from a woman in her late teens or twenties who had recovered from COVID-19. The CDR3 protein is CASSRPGTGAGANVLTF. CDR3 DNA sequence: TGTGCCAGCAGCCGTCCCGGGACAGGGGCTGGGGCCAACGTCCTGACTTTC.